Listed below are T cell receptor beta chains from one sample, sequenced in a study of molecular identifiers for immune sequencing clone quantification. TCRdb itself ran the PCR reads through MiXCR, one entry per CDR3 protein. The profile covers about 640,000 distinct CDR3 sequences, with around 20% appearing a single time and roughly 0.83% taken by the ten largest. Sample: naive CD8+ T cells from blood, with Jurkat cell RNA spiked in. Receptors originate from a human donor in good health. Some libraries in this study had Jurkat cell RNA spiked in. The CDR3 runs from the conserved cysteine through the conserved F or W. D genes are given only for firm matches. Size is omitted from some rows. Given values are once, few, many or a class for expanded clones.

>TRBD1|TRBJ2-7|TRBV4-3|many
CASSQERGGNYEQYF
TGCGCCAGCAGCCAAGAACGAGGGGGCAATTACGAGCAGTACTTC
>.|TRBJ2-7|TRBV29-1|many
CSALAGGGEQYF
TGCAGCGCCCTAGCTGGGGGCGGCGAGCAGTACTTC
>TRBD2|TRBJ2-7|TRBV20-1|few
CSARTGTSGTPYEQYF
TGCAGTGCTAGGACCGGGACTAGCGGAACCCCCTACGAGCAGTACTTC
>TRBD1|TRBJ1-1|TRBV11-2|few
CASSYLQGTNTEAFF
TGTGCCAGCAGCTACCTACAGGGGACGAACACTGAAGCTTTCTTT
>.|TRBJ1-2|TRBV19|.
CATYRLNYGYTF
TGTGCCACCTACCGTTTAAACTATGGCTACACCTTC
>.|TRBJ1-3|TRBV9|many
CASSDDSQTSSGNTIYF
TGTGCCAGCAGCGACGACAGCCAAACTAGCTCTGGAAACACCATATATTTT
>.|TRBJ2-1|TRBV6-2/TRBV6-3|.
CASSTVYTNEQFF
TGTGCCAGCAGTACGGTTTACACCAATGAGCAGTTCTTC
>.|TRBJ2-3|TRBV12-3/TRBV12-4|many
CASSPGRTVSTDTQYF
TGTGCCAGCAGCCCCGGCCGGACAGTTAGCACAGATACGCAGTATTTT
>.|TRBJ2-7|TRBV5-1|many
CASSLGDTSYEQYF
TGCGCCAGCAGCCTTGGGGACACTTCCTACGAGCAGTACTTC
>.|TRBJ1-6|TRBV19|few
CASSSRPDAWSPLHF
TGTGCCAGTAGTTCGCGTCCCGATGCCTGGTCACCCCTCCACTTT
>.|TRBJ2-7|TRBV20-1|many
CSATQGGEQYF
TGCAGTGCTACCCAGGGAGGCGAGCAGTACTTC
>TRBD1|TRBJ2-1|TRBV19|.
CASSMTGGDEQFF
TGTGCCAGTAGTATGACAGGGGGCGATGAGCAGTTCTTC
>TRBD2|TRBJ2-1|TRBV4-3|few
CASSQDVSGRPSDERFF
TGCGCCAGCAGCCAAGATGTTAGCGGGAGGCCCTCGGATGAGCGGTTCTTC
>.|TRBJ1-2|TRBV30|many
CAWDRDDGGYTF
TGTGCCTGGGACCGGGACGACGGTGGCTACACCTTC
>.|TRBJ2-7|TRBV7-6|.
CASSRAGEYGEQYF
TGTGCCAGCAGCCGCGCAGGGGAGTATGGCGAGCAGTACTTC